This T cell receptor beta chain derives from a study of PD-L1 blockade in urothelial cancer. Across the whole study: Intravenous atezolizumab, 1,200 mg every 3 weeks, was begun by patients at some point between 2013 and 2014. A median of roughly 150,000 T cells was found in the blood samples.

The time point denotes: pretreatment peripheral blood. Patients in the study were battling locally advanced or metastatic urothelial carcinoma. V was pared by 3 bases and J by 5 bases, with 16 bases between. This CDR3 spans 14 amino acids. Germline loops: CDR1 GTSNPN, CDR2 SVGIG (reference sequence). Spiking each PCR with synthetic TCR analog templates was performed. Clones were read by immunoSEQ multiplex PCR, and TCRdb kept only the in-frame ones, dropping some. Of tens of thousands of clones in the sample, around 87% were seen once. This chain connects TRBV30 to TRBJ2-5; D is possibly TRBD2 (7 bases). This specimen was PBMCs, taken around atezolizumab (anti-PD-L1) treatment. The TCR sequence derives from a man aged 60 to 75 with urothelial cancer. The DNA for the CDR3 is TGTGCCTGGAGATCTCGGGGGGCCGGGGAGACCCAGTACTTC. Residues: CAWRSRGAGETQYF.